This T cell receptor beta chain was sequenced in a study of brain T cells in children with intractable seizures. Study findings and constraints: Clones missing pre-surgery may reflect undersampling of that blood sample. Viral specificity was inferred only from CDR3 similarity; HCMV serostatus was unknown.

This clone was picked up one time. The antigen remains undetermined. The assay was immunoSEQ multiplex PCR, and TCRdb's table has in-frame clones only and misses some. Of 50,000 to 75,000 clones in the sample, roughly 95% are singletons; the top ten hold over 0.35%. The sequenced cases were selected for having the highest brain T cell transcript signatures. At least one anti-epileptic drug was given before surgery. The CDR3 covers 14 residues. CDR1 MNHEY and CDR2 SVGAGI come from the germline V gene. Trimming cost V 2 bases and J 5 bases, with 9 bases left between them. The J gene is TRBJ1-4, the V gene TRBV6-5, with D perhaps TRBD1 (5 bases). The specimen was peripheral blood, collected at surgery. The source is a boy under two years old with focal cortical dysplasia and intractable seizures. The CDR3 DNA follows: TGTGCCAGCAGTTACGGGACCGTGAATGAAAAACTGTTTTTT. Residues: CASSYGTVNEKLFF.